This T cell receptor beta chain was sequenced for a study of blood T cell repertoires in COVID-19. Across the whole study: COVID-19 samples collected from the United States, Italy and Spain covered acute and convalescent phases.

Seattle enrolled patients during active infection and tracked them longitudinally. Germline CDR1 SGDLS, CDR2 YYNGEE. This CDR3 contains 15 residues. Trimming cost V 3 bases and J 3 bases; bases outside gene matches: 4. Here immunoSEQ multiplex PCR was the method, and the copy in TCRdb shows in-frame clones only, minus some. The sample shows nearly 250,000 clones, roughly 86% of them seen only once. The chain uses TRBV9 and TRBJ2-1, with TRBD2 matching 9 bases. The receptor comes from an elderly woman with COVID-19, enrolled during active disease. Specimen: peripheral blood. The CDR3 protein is CASSASSGVYNEQFF. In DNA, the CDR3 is TGTGCCAGCAGCGCATCTAGCGGGGTCTACAATGAGCAGTTCTTC.